This T cell receptor (beta chain) comes out of a study of blood T cell repertoires in COVID-19. About the study: The United States, Italy and Spain supplied acute and convalescent COVID-19 samples.

In the original processing: Researchers report that nucleated cell counts were estimated from reference gene primer amplification. Sequencing was performed with immunoSEQ multiplex PCR; in TCRdb, only in-frame clones are kept and a portion is missing. V and J calls and clone size come straight from that table; D and trimming were deduced from the DNA. Among a few hundred thousand clones, roughly 89% were seen once, and the ten largest hold almost 9.5%. Trimming pared 2 bases from V and 2 bases from J, leaving 6 bases between. There are 13 residues in the CDR3. CDR1 is SGHAT and CDR2 is FQNNGV in the germline V gene. Recruitment covered 20 to 25 US areas and drew participants whose ages spanned about 18 to 95 years. Either two negative PCRs, clearance, or symptom resolution qualified Cohort 3 donors as recovered.

The receptor's source is a woman between 25 and 40 years old who had recovered from COVID-19. This chain uses TRBV11-2 with TRBJ1-2; D unclear. The sample was PBMCs or T cells enriched from blood (not recorded which). The CDR3 coding sequence is TGTGCCAGCAGCTTATCGGTGAACTATGGCTACACCTTC. It translates to CASSLSVNYGYTF.